This TCR beta chain was found in a study of blood T cells in healthy people across ages. The study, taken as a whole, reports: It was the long-lived donors that had more naive CD4+ cells and higher diversity than aged donors. Per million T cells, TCR beta diversity dropped roughly linearly as age increased.

A sample-barcoded 5' primer and a J-beta primer mix were used in a second PCR of about 6 to 12 cycles. TCRdb called the 5' RACE reads again in MiXCR, with one record for every CDR3 protein. This table has fewer than 800,000 distinct CDR3 sequences, approximately 50% appearing once. With 1 base clipped from V and 7 bases from J, the junction kept 7 bases outside the gene matches. The germline CDR1 and CDR2 sequences are LGHNA and YSLEER. CDR3 length: 14 residues. This clonotype appeared a few times. Antigen unknown. Every donor contributed about 10 milliliters of peripheral blood by blood draw. This clonotype was sampled from a woman between 55 and 75 years old in good health. V gene TRBV4-3 combines with J gene TRBJ2-7, with 7 bases lining up with TRBD2. Input material: blood. For the CDR3, the DNA is TGCGCCAGCAGCCAAGCGGGAGGATGGAATGAGCAGTACTTC. Its translation: CASSQAGGWNEQYF.